This is a list of T cell receptor beta chains from one sample in a study of cytomegalovirus exposure and HLA in healthy donors. TCRdb's copy holds only in-frame clones and misses some; the assay was immunoSEQ multiplex PCR. The table has 180,000 or so clones, roughly 73% seen once. Sequences were obtained from PBMCs. These receptors were taken from a female donor in good health and CMV-seronegative. Each CDR3 is given with its conserved first and last residue.

TRBV19,CASTGSGTGGLSSLYSNQPQHF
TRBV4-3,CASSQGRQGGEKLFF
TRBV5-8,CASSWTGGISGANVLTF
TRBV6-6,CASSPRAPNTEAFF
TRBV14,CASSRGLQLYTEAFF
TRBV28,CASTRQSTNYGYTF
TRBV30,CAWSEQVQVYGYTF
TRBV6-5,CASSYRGPYNSPLHF
TRBV4-1,CASSPRRTSGRRRSTDTQYF
TRBV4-1,CASSHLWTHLSSYEQYF
TRBV4-1,CASSQGGQGGSYGYTF
TRBV30,CAWSHRLGGRSTDTQYF
TRBV9,CASSVETVGPYNEQFF
TRBV18,CASSPVGRTNLGTEAFF
TRBV7-2,CASSPSGTGVSEQYF
TRBV6-5,CASSYSPAGRDTQYF
TRBV28,CASSHGQTILTGELFF
TRBV5-1,CASSLGGGAYKDYGYTF
TRBV5-6,CASSPWREVSDTQYF
TRBV4-1,CASSQDLGGSQETQYF
TRBV28,CASIGGSSYNSPLHF
TRBV29-1,CSVLGQPRAQETQYF
TRBV7-3,CASSWTGGPGYEQYF
TRBV7-9,CASSIRTEGKLFF
TRBV30,CAWTMTSGSADTQYF
TRBV4-3,CASSQENYSGNTIYF
TRBV6-6,CASSSSGGVPGELFF
TRBV5-1,CASSLVGVGGGNEQFF
TRBV12-5,CASGHGLAGETQYF
TRBV13,CASSLGVGLETQYF
TRBV5-4,CASSLLGQGKEEQYF
TRBV4-1,CASSLLAGFDGYTF
TRBV5-6,CASSLGTGVVYEQYF
TRBV10-3,CAIGPSNEQFF
TRBV25-1,CASSPKTGAGGRTGELFF
TRBV7-2,CASSLGLAGSSTDTQYF
TRBV18,CASSSSGLAYYEQYF
TRBV28,CASSFPGGVIWYGYTF
TRBV28,CASSLMAGGWGNIQYF
TRBV15,CATSRVGTGYLMANEKLFF
TRBV29-1,CSVVLAGRDNEQFF
TRBV6-7,CASISGGKNIQYF
TRBV27,CASSLMGAGNTEAFF
TRBV30,CAWSRVGSDTQYF
TRBV5-1,CASSLIASRADTQYF